This paragraph reports one T cell receptor beta chain. This entry is derived from a study of OX40 agonist ivuxolimab in advanced cancers. As for the study in general: Allowance was made for prior anti-PD-1, anti-PD-L1 or anti-CTLA-4 therapy, and approximately 40% had some.

Repertoires were generated with immunoSEQ multiplex PCR, while TCRdb's copy carries only in-frame clones and drops some. Seen here are under 75,000 clones, around 84% observed once, and the top ten hold around 0.78%. The study sampled blood at baseline, cycle 4 day 1, and cycle 7 day 1. The CDR3 loop spans 15 amino acids. The J segment lost 10 bases and the V segment lost 7 bases, leaving 15 bases of the junction unmatched. Per germline, CDR1 MNHEY and CDR2 SVGAGI. J is TRBJ1-4 and V is TRBV6-5; 7 bases match TRBD1. Sequenced material: CD4+ or CD8+ T cells sorted from blood, taken in a trial of the OX40 agonist ivuxolimab. The receptor comes from an adult with an advanced solid tumor such as melanoma, head and neck, liver or kidney cancer. The DNA of the CDR3 is TGTGCCAGCACTTATGGGTTCAGGGGGGGAGGAAAACTGTTTTTT. Translating it yields CASTYGFRGGGKLFF.